A selection of T cell receptor beta chains follows, all from one sample in a study of cytomegalovirus exposure and HLA in healthy donors. The method was immunoSEQ multiplex PCR; TCRdb's version includes in-frame clones alone and lacks a portion of them. The sample has some 160,000 clones; about 72% are singletons. Sequencing was performed on PBMCs. The source is a man aged 35 to 55 in good health and CMV-seronegative. CDR3s include the opening cysteine and the closing phenylalanine or tryptophan.

J | V | CDR3
TRBJ2-7 | TRBV18 | CASSPRSGQGFYEQYF
TRBJ1-6 | TRBV6-4 | CASSREIRSPLHF
TRBJ2-5 | TRBV7-9 | CASSPPGGTETQYF
TRBJ1-2 | TRBV5-1 | CASSRGQEKTYGYPF
TRBJ2-1 | TRBV4-3 | CASSQVRGNNEQFF
TRBJ1-2 | TRBV14 | CASSQDAAGFYGYTF
TRBJ2-7 | TRBV9 | CASSPRGGSLSYEQYF
TRBJ2-7 | TRBV7-9 | CASSSNYEQYF
TRBJ1-1 | TRBV9 | CASSVAEGRFNEAFF
TRBJ1-1 | TRBV28 | CASSLGTGVRWTEAFF
TRBJ2-7 | TRBV5-1 | CASSPDSISYEQYF
TRBJ2-2 | TRBV30 | CAWRRLTNTGELFF
TRBJ1-5 | TRBV15 | CATSRDRRGQGRGRDNQPQHF
TRBJ1-4 | TRBV5-4 | CASSLHQTTNEKLFF
TRBJ2-7 | TRBV5-1 | CASSPLSSYEQYF
TRBJ2-5 | TRBV9 | CASSFRGGGETQYF
TRBJ1-6 | TRBV27 | CASSLNRGPSYNSPLHF
TRBJ2-3 | TRBV9 | CASSVGGLAGVTDTQYF
TRBJ1-4 | TRBV30 | CAWRLQGRANEKLFF
TRBJ2-2 | TRBV2 | CASRRRENTGELFF
TRBJ1-4 | TRBV10-2 | CASRPDRGGEKLFF
TRBJ1-2 | TRBV15 | CATSRDWTGWKGDGYTF
TRBJ2-7 | TRBV5-6 | CASSLSGYEQYF
TRBJ2-2 | TRBV10-3 | CAISDQAGGTGELFF
TRBJ2-7 | TRBV7-2 | CASSFRTSGRAEQYF
TRBJ2-5 | TRBV6-5 | CASSYSNWEIETQYF
TRBJ2-5 | TRBV9 | CASSLGLAKETQYF
TRBJ2-5 | TRBV7-9 | CASSPTGSYRETQYF
TRBJ1-2 | TRBV28 | CASSLRPRREGRWGYTF
TRBJ2-1 | TRBV19 | CASSTMEGSYNEQFF